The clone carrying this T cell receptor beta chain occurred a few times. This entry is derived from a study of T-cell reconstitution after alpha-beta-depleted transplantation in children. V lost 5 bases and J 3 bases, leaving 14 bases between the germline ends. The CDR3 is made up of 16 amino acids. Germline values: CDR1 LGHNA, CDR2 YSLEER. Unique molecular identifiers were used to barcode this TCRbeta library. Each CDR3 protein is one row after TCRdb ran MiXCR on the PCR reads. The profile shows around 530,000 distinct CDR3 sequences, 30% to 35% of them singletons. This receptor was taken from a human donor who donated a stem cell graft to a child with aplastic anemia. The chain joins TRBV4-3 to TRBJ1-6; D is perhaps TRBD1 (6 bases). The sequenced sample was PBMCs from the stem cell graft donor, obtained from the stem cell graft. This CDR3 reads CASSSKGVGYNSPLHF. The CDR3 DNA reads TGCGCCAGCAGCTCTAAGGGGGTTGGCTATAATTCACCCCTCCACTTT.